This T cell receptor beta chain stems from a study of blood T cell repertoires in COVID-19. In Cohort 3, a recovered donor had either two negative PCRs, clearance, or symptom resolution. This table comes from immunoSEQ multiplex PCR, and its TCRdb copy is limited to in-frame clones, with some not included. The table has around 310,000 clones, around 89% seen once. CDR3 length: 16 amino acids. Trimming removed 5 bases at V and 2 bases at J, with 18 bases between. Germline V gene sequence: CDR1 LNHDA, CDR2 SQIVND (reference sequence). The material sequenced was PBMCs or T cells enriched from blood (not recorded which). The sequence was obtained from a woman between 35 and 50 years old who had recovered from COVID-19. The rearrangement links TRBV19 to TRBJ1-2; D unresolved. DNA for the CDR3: TGTGCCAGTAGTCTCCGACTCGGGGAGACGAACTATGGCTACACCTTC. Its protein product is CASSLRLGETNYGYTF.